Below, 12 T cell receptor beta chains from the same sample are listed, as sequenced in a study of blood T cell repertoires in COVID-19. Generated by immunoSEQ multiplex PCR, the TCRdb table keeps only in-frame clones and is missing some. Of some 47,000 clones listed, more than 75% are singletons. The sample comprised peripheral blood. These receptors all come from a woman aged 55-69 years with acute or convalescent COVID-19.

The genes are TRBV20-1 and TRBJ1-5, with 7 positions matching TRBD1. J lost 3 bases, V lost 3 bases, and 8 bases had no gene match. The CDR3 loop spans 15 amino acids. Germline loops: CDR1 DFQATT, CDR2 SNEGSKA (reference sequence). The CDR3 sequence: CSASPTGNVNQPQHF. The DNA for the CDR3 is TGCAGTGCTAGTCCGACAGGGAACGTCAATCAGCCCCAGCATTTT.

The chain carries TRBV12-5 and TRBJ1-1, with D perhaps TRBD1 (6 bases). The CDR3 extends over 16 amino acids. Germline lookup yields CDR1 LGHNT and CDR2 FRNRAP. Trimming shortened V by 7 bases and J by 4 bases, and 22 bases separated the two germline ends. This CDR3 is CASALEWGRGGTEAFF. The CDR3 DNA follows: TGTGCTAGTGCCCTGGAGTGGGGGAGGGGGGGCACTGAAGCTTTCTTT. Full variable domain (outside the CDR3, taken from reference TRBV12-5 and TRBJ1-1): DARVTQTPRHKVTEMGQEVTMRCQPILGHNTVFWYRQTMMQGLELLAYFRNRAPLDDSGMPKDRFSAEMPDATLATLKIQPSEPRDSAVYFCASALEWGRGGTEAFFGQGTRLTVV.

In regard to this clone: A junction end diverges from the germline sequence, so it may reflect a read error. J is TRBJ2-3 and V is TRBV30; 11 bases align to TRBD2. CDR1 GTSNPN and CDR2 SVGIG come from the germline V gene (reference sequence). The CDR3 is 16 residues long. The CDR3 DNA is TGTGCCGGGAGCGGGACTAGCGGAGCCCTCACAGATACGCAGTATTTT. As protein: CAGSGTSGALTDTQYF.

This clone was seen more than once but under ten times. V is TRBV28 and J is TRBJ1-5, with TRBD1 matching 7 bases. The germline CDR1 and CDR2 sequences are MDHEN and SYDVKM. Trimming took 2 bases from V and 1 from J; bases not matched to a gene: 11. The CDR3 spans 18 residues. Here the CDR3 reads CASSLKQGKEGSNQPQHF. The DNA for the CDR3 is TGTGCCAGCAGTTTAAAACAGGGGAAAGAAGGCAGCAATCAGCCCCAGCATTTT.

This chain links TRBV6-6 with TRBJ1-5; 12 positions match TRBD1. This CDR3 is built from 16 residues. V dropped 6 bases and J dropped 4; count of bases not matched to a gene: 7. Germline CDR1 is MNHNY and CDR2 is SVGAGI (reference sequence). CDR3 nucleotides: TGTGCCAGCAGAGGCCCGGGACAGGGGGCGAATCAGCCCCAGCATTTT. This encodes CASRGPGQGANQPQHF.

This chain connects TRBV28 to TRBJ1-3, with a possible D match to TRBD1 (6 bases). V gave up 6 bases and J gave up 4 bases, with 28 bases separating them. The CDR3 is 19 amino acids. Germline-derived CDR1 and CDR2 are MDHEN and SYDVKM. The CDR3 sequence: CASSVPFYLRGGGGNTIYF. In DNA form, the CDR3 reads TGTGCCAGCAGCGTCCCTTTTTACTTAAGGGGAGGGGGAGGAAACACCATATATTTT.

The chain carries TRBV3-1 (or the pseudogene TRBV3-2) and TRBJ2-6; D gene ambiguous. The CDR3 contains 13 residues. The germline V gene has CDR1 LGHDT and CDR2 YNNKEL (reference sequence). V lost 6 bases, J lost 4 bases, and 7 bases lay in between. The CDR3 DNA follows: TGTGCCAGCAGGGTGAGAGGGGCCAACGTCCTGACTTTC. Translating it yields CASRVRGANVLTF.

The chain links TRBV5-1 to TRBJ1-1, with 9 bases matching TRBD1. The germline CDR1 and CDR2 sequences are SGHRS and YFSETQ. Trimming removed 5 bases from V and 4 bases from J; junction bases left unmatched: 12. The CDR3 has 16 residues. CDR3 loop: CASRPRGTGTFTEAFF. The CDR3, as DNA: TGCGCCAGCAGACCCCGAGGGACAGGGACGTTCACTGAAGCTTTCTTT. The complete variable domain, with remaining parts taken from reference TRBV5-1 and TRBJ1-1, reads KAGVTQTPRYLIKTRGQQVTLSCSPISGHRSVSWYQQTPGQGLQFLFEYFSETQRNKGNFPGRFSGRQFSNSRSEMNVSTLELGDSALYLCASRPRGTGTFTEAFFGQGTRLTVV.

V usage is TRBV28 and J usage is TRBJ1-4, with TRBD1 as a possible D gene (5 bases). The V and J ends lost 5 bases and 8 bases respectively, with 15 bases between them. The germline CDR1 and CDR2 sequences are MDHEN and SYDVKM. The CDR3 consists of 14 residues. Written as DNA, the CDR3 is TGTGCCAGCAGTATCCTAGACAGCCCGGAAAAACTGTTTTTT. Amino acid sequence: CASSILDSPEKLFF.

The chain links TRBV18 to TRBJ2-5, with TRBD2 identical over 7 bases. The CDR3 totals 16 residues. The trim removed 0 bases at V and 5 bases at J, leaving 9 bases unmatched. Germline CDR1 KGHSH, CDR2 LQKENI. The CDR3 is CASSPPRGDAHETQYF. Here the CDR3 DNA reads TGTGCCAGCTCACCACCCCGGGGGGACGCTCATGAGACCCAGTACTTC.

The J gene is TRBJ1-3, the V gene TRBV2; D ambiguous. The V gene lost 2 bases and the J gene lost 1 base, with 21 bases spanning the gap. The CDR3 extends over 19 amino acids. In germline, CDR1 is SNHLY, CDR2 FYNNEI. In DNA, the CDR3 is TGTGCCAGCAGTGAACGTTTACATATTCTCCTTGAATCTGGAAACACCATATATTTT. Residues: CASSERLHILLESGNTIYF.

The CDR3 nucleotides read TGTGCCAGCAGCCTAGGACAGGTTCGGGGGACTGAAGCTTTCTTT. Its protein is CASSLGQVRGTEAFF. The chain is built from TRBV28 and TRBJ1-1; the match to TRBD1 covers 7 bases. The trim removed 6 bases at V and 5 bases at J, leaving 12 bases unmatched. Germline V gives CDR1 MDHEN, CDR2 SYDVKM. This CDR3 contains 15 residues.